These 32 T cell receptor beta chains originate from one sample sequenced in a study of T cells in localized non-small cell lung cancer. Data came from immunoSEQ multiplex PCR; TCRdb stores just in-frame clones and leaves some out. The sample lists thousands of clones; approximately 22% were seen once. The specimen was lung tumor tissue, collected before any cancer treatment. The source of these receptors is a man aged 40 to 70 with stage II lung adenocarcinoma.

In its sample, this clone is large. The V gene is TRBV15, the J gene TRBJ1-1; D remains ambiguous. Per the germline V gene, CDR1 is LNHNV and CDR2 is YYDKDF (reference sequence). The CDR3 is 15 amino acids. Trimming stripped 0 bases from V and 1 base from J, with 9 bases between. For the CDR3, the DNA is TGTGCCACCAGCAGAGACGCCCTGGAGAACACTGAAGCTTTCTTT. It translates to CATSRDALENTEAFF. Full variable domain (rest looked up from reference TRBV15 and TRBJ1-1): DAMVIQNPRYQVTQFGKPVTLSCSQTLNHNVMYWYQQKSSQAPKLLFHYYDKDFNNEADTPDNFQSRRPNTSFCFLDIRSPGLGDTAMYLCATSRDALENTEAFFGQGTRLTVV.

By sample fraction, this clone is medium-sized. V usage is TRBV7-2 and J usage is TRBJ1-1, with TRBD1 as a possible D gene (5 bases). CDR1 is SGHTA, CDR2 FQGNSA, per germline. The CDR3 sequence is 13 residues long. The germline V and J ends were trimmed by 6 bases and 4 bases, with 12 bases remaining between them. CDR3 in amino acids: CASRPRVGTEAFF. The DNA for the CDR3 is TGTGCCAGCAGGCCCAGGGTTGGCACTGAAGCTTTCTTT.

In this sample, this clone turned up a few times. J is TRBJ1-6 and V is TRBV11-3; possibly TRBD1 for D (6 bases). The CDR3 extends over 16 amino acids. V dropped 4 bases and J dropped 8 bases, with 18 bases sitting between them. Germline assignment: CDR1 SGHNT and CDR2 YENEEA. The CDR3 coding sequence is TGTGCCAGCAGCTCTGCCGGAATGGGGGGCGATTCACCCCTCCACTTT. This sequence encodes CASSSAGMGGDSPLHF. The whole variable domain, filled in from reference TRBV11-3 and TRBJ1-6, reads EAGVVQSPRYKIIEKKQPVAFWCNPISGHNTLYWYLQNLGQGPELLIRYENEEAVDDSQLPKDRFSAERLKGVDSTLKIQPAELGDSAVYLCASSSAGMGGDSPLHFGNGTRLTVT.

The chain uses TRBV4-1 and TRBJ2-3, with a possible D match to TRBD2 (6 bases). Germline CDR1 is MGHRA and CDR2 is YSYEKL. This CDR3 comprises 17 residues. The V and J ends lost 4 bases and 3 bases respectively, with 20 bases between them. In nucleotides, the CDR3 is TGCGCCAGCAGCCTCGGAGGGCCATTAGAGGCGACAGATACGCAGTATTTT. Amino acid sequence: CASSLGGPLEATDTQYF.

This clone came up a few times. The chain combines TRBV9 with TRBJ2-5; no clear D. This CDR3 region has 13 residues. V was shortened by 6 bases and J by 2 bases, with 11 bases between the two germline ends. Germline CDR1 is SGDLS and CDR2 is YYNGEE. The CDR3, as DNA: TGTGCCAGCACCTGGACCCTGCAAGAGACCCAGTACTTC. As protein: CASTWTLQETQYF.

The chain is built from TRBV18 and TRBJ1-6, with D possibly matching TRBD1 (5 bases). Germline-derived CDR1 and CDR2 are KGHSH and LQKENI. V lost 3 bases, J lost 6 bases, and 12 bases lay in between. There are 15 residues in the CDR3. CDR3 sequence (DNA): TGTGCCAGCTCACCGAACCTACAGGTTAATTCACCCCTCCACTTT. Translation: CASSPNLQVNSPLHF.

This clone was recorded once. DNA of the CDR3: TGTGCCAGCGCAACCCGGACTAGCGGGAGTTTTGGCTCCTACAATGAGCAGTTCTTC. Its protein product is CASATRTSGSFGSYNEQFF. The gene calls are TRBV28 and TRBJ2-1, with TRBD2 matching 13 bases. CDR1 is MDHEN, CDR2 SYDVKM, per germline. Losses at the gene ends were 8 bases for V and 0 bases for J; bases not matched to a gene: 13. This CDR3 is built from 19 residues.

The rearrangement joins TRBV29-1 to TRBJ1-2; 8 positions agree with TRBD1. V trimming: 4 bases; J trimming: 2 bases; junction bases outside the gene matches: 6. The CDR3 is 14 residues long. CDR1 and CDR2 from the germline V gene are SQVTM and ANQGSEA. Here the CDR3 reads CSVVGAGGNYGYTF. The CDR3, as DNA: TGCAGCGTTGTAGGGGCAGGGGGCAACTATGGCTACACCTTC.

V is TRBV23-1 and J is TRBJ1-2, with 7 bases identical to TRBD1. TRBV23-1 is an ORF, and what it does is uncertain. This CDR3 is 18 amino acids long. V trimming: 6 bases; J trimming: 4 bases; junction bases outside the gene matches: 20. The CDR3 sequence is CASSQDGGRGSRSYGYTF. Here the CDR3 DNA reads TGCGCCAGCAGCCAAGATGGGGGCAGGGGGAGCCGTTCCTATGGCTACACCTTC.

This clone was recorded a few times. This chain uses TRBV19 with TRBJ2-2; possible D gene TRBD2, 6 bases. The ends were cut back, 6 bases at V and 3 bases at J, with 14 bases in the middle. Germline CDR1 is LNHDA and CDR2 is SQIVND (reference sequence). The CDR3 consists of 15 residues. CDR3 protein: CASSLGGLDTGELFF. Here the CDR3 DNA reads TGTGCCAGTAGCCTCGGAGGGCTGGACACCGGGGAGCTGTTTTTT.

The rearrangement joins TRBV11-3 to TRBJ2-1, with TRBD2 identical over 7 bases. The V gene end was trimmed by 5 bases and the J gene end by 9 bases; junction bases not matched to a gene: 13. This CDR3 has 15 residues. Germline V lookup: CDR1 SGHNT, CDR2 YENEEA. The CDR3 here is CASSPRASGGSEQFF. In DNA form, the CDR3 reads TGTGCCAGCAGCCCCCGGGCTAGCGGTGGTAGTGAGCAGTTCTTC.

This clone was seen only a few times. The rearrangement uses TRBV11-3 and TRBJ2-1; TRBD2 matches 12 bases. Germline assignment: CDR1 SGHNT and CDR2 YENEEA. The CDR3 extends over 17 amino acids. Unmatched junction bases numbered 13, after V lost 4 bases and J lost 9 bases. Here the CDR3 reads CASSSYVTSGSYTEQFF. For the CDR3, the DNA is TGTGCCAGCAGCTCCTATGTGACTAGCGGGAGTTATACTGAGCAGTTCTTC.

This clone was counted between two and nine times. This chain connects TRBV4-1 to TRBJ1-2; D is perhaps TRBD1 (5 bases). Trimming stripped 1 base from V and 4 bases from J, with 10 bases between. The germline gives CDR1 MGHRA, CDR2 YSYEKL. CDR3 length equals 14 residues. The CDR3 spells CASSQAQGGYGYTF. The CDR3 DNA is TGCGCCAGCAGCCAAGCCCAGGGCGGCTATGGCTACACCTTC.

This clone was observed a handful of times. The gene calls are TRBV18 and TRBJ1-6; D might be TRBD1 (5 bases). CDR3 size: 14 residues. V lost 3 bases and J lost 8, with 11 bases in between. The germline V gene has CDR1 KGHSH and CDR2 LQKENI. The CDR3 nucleotides read TGTGCCAGCTCACCTGAGGGGCTTCATTCACCCCTCCACTTT. This encodes CASSPEGLHSPLHF.

This clone was seen more than once but under ten times. The chain combines TRBV11-3 with TRBJ1-1; maybe TRBD1 (5 bases). This CDR3 spans 15 amino acids. CDR1 and CDR2 (germline): SGHNT, YENEEA. V dropped 1 base and J dropped 0 bases, with 9 bases sitting between them. CDR3 sequence: CASSLGVQVNTEAFF. CDR3 coding DNA: TGTGCCAGCAGCTTAGGTGTACAGGTGAACACTGAAGCTTTCTTT.

The chain combines TRBV19 with TRBJ2-3; D uncertain. Trimming took off 7 bases at V and 4 bases at J, with 24 bases between the two ends. Per the germline V gene, CDR1 is LNHDA and CDR2 is SQIVND (reference sequence). The length of the CDR3 is 17 residues. The CDR3 reads CASNSAQVPGWSDTQYF. The DNA of the CDR3 is TGTGCCAGTAATTCGGCCCAGGTCCCCGGTTGGTCAGATACGCAGTATTTT. Variable domain in full (rest from reference TRBV19 and TRBJ2-3): DGGITQSPKYLFRKEGQNVTLSCEQNLNHDAMYWYRQDPGQGLRLIYYSQIVNDFQKGDIAEGYSVSREKKESFPLTVTSAQKNPTAFYLCASNSAQVPGWSDTQYFGPGTRLTVL.

The table lists this clone with a few counts. CDR3 residues: CASSLGTDGPGGGQPQHF. The CDR3, as DNA: TGTGCCAGCAGCTTGGGGACAGATGGCCCAGGTGGTGGTCAGCCCCAGCATTTT. This chain links TRBV11-3 with TRBJ1-5; 7 nucleotides agree with TRBD1. Germline values: CDR1 SGHNT, CDR2 YENEEA. Trimming at V came to 3 bases and at J to 6 bases, leaving 17 bases not matched to a gene. CDR3 size: 18 residues. Drawing the rest from reference TRBV11-3 and TRBJ1-5, the complete variable domain is EAGVVQSPRYKIIEKKQPVAFWCNPISGHNTLYWYLQNLGQGPELLIRYENEEAVDDSQLPKDRFSAERLKGVDSTLKIQPAELGDSAVYLCASSLGTDGPGGGQPQHFGDGTRLSIL.

The gene calls are TRBV11-3 and TRBJ2-7, with 7 bases fitting TRBD2. The CDR3 covers 14 residues. Trimming took 2 bases from V and 5 from J; bases not matched to a gene: 6. The V gene's germline CDR1 is SGHNT and CDR2 YENEEA. This CDR3 is CASSLYGGGNEQYF. DNA of the CDR3: TGTGCCAGCAGCTTATACGGCGGGGGAAACGAGCAGTACTTC.

This clone has just a few counts. The CDR3 bases are TGTGCCAGCAGCGTTGAGGGGGCGGTTTACAATGAGCAGTTCTTC. Translated: CASSVEGAVYNEQFF. The V and J genes are TRBV9 and TRBJ2-1; 7 positions agree with TRBD1. There are 15 residues in the CDR3. V was pared by 2 bases and J by 4 bases, with 6 bases of the junction left unmatched. Germline-derived CDR1 and CDR2 are SGDLS and YYNGEE.

The rearrangement joins TRBV11-3 to TRBJ2-2, with TRBD1 matching 9 bases. Germline V gene data show CDR1 as SGHNT and CDR2 as YENEEA. The CDR3 loop spans 15 amino acids. Losses at the gene ends were 3 bases for V and 5 bases for J; bases not matched to a gene: 4. CDR3 protein: CASSFGTGRTGELFF. The CDR3 DNA is TGTGCCAGCAGCTTCGGGACAGGGAGAACCGGGGAGCTGTTTTTT.

This clone was counted a few times. The rearrangement uses TRBV11-3 and TRBJ1-1; D may be TRBD1 (5 bases). Germline assignment: CDR1 SGHNT and CDR2 YENEEA. The CDR3 runs 14 residues. V gave up 8 bases and J gave up 4 bases, with 17 bases separating them. The CDR3 here is CASEKVGGTTEAFF. The CDR3 DNA follows: TGTGCCAGCGAAAAGGTTGGGGGGACCACTGAAGCTTTCTTT.

The chain combines TRBV28 with TRBJ2-2; D possibly corresponds to TRBD2 (5 bases). With 4 bases removed from V and 6 bases from J, the gap between germline ends came to 15 bases. Germline CDR1 and CDR2: MDHEN and SYDVKM. The CDR3 has 15 residues. The CDR3 DNA follows: TGTGCCAGCAGTTGGCGGGCGCGATGGGCCGGGGAGCTGTTTTTT. It codes for CASSWRARWAGELFF. Combining the CDR3 with reference TRBV28 and TRBJ2-2 gives the whole variable domain DVKVTQSSRYLVKRTGEKVFLECVQDMDHENMFWYRQDPGLGLRLIYFSYDVKMKEKGDIPEGYSVSREKKERFSLILESASTNQTSMYLCASSWRARWAGELFFGEGSRLTVL.

This clone was picked up a small number of times. The genes are TRBV2 and TRBJ2-2; D call uncertain. With 6 bases removed from V and 1 base from J, the gap between germline ends came to 9 bases. This CDR3 is built from 14 residues. Per germline, CDR1 SNHLY and CDR2 FYNNEI. CDR3 sequence: CASRATVNTGELFF. CDR3 nucleotides: TGTGCCAGCAGGGCCACAGTGAACACCGGGGAGCTGTTTTTT.

The V and J genes are TRBV28 and TRBJ2-4; tentative D call: TRBD2 (6 bases). The V and J ends lost 6 bases and 1 base respectively, with 10 bases between them. Per the germline V gene, CDR1 is MDHEN and CDR2 is SYDVKM. The CDR3 is 14 residues long. CDR3 amino acids: CASRGGPAKNIQYF. The DNA of the CDR3 is TGTGCCAGCAGGGGGGGACCGGCCAAAAACATTCAGTACTTC.

This clone was recorded a few times. The chain links TRBV30 to TRBJ2-7, with TRBD2 matching 7 bases. Germline-derived CDR1 and CDR2 are GTSNPN and SVGIG (reference sequence). The CDR3 is 15 amino acids. Unmatched junction bases numbered 12, after V lost 1 base and J lost 6 bases. As DNA, the CDR3 is TGTGCCTGGAGTGGGAGCGGGGTTAGGAGGTCCGAGCAGTACTTC. It translates to CAWSGSGVRRSEQYF.

This clone has only a few counts. V and J are TRBV19 and TRBJ2-7; D not resolved. Trimming stripped 3 bases from V and 3 bases from J, with 12 bases between. Germline values: CDR1 LNHDA, CDR2 SQIVND (reference sequence). The CDR3 is 14 amino acids. The CDR3: CASSISWSGYEQYF. In DNA, the CDR3 is TGTGCCAGTAGTATCTCGTGGTCTGGCTACGAGCAGTACTTC.

Within the sample, this clone is medium-sized. The V and J genes are TRBV11-3 and TRBJ2-1; 10 bases fit TRBD2. The V segment lost 5 bases and the J segment 6 bases; nucleotides outside the gene matches: 13. The CDR3 has 17 amino acids. Per the germline V gene, CDR1 is SGHNT and CDR2 is YENEEA. Here the CDR3 DNA reads TGTGCCAGCAGCCAACGATCCGGGACTAGCGCACTCAATGAGCAGTTCTTC. Protein sequence: CASSQRSGTSALNEQFF.

This clone ranks as large (0.1 to 1%). The genes are TRBV6-8 and TRBJ2-1; perhaps TRBD2 as D (5 bases). Germline loops: CDR1 MNHGY, CDR2 SAAAGT. This CDR3 region has 13 residues. With 9 bases removed from V and 5 bases from J, the gap between germline ends came to 14 bases. Here the CDR3 reads CASGPWENNEQFF. In nucleotides, the CDR3 is TGTGCCAGTGGTCCTTGGGAGAACAATGAGCAGTTCTTC.

This clone was seen a few times. This chain links TRBV29-1 with TRBJ1-4; the D gene is possibly TRBD1 (5 bases). Per the germline V gene, CDR1 is SQVTM and CDR2 is ANQGSEA. The CDR3 length is 14 residues. The V gene lost 6 bases and the J gene lost 7 bases, with 18 bases spanning the gap. The CDR3 DNA follows: TGCAGCGTCGTGGCGGGACTAGAAGGTGAAAAACTGTTTTTT. This encodes CSVVAGLEGEKLFF.

This sequence joins TRBV28 and TRBJ2-1; D not certain. The CDR3 has 16 residues. The V gene's germline CDR1 is MDHEN and CDR2 SYDVKM. Trimming removed 3 bases at V and 4 bases at J, with 16 bases between. CDR3 DNA sequence: TGTGCCAGCAGTTTCCACCCCCCTATGGGGTACAATGAGCAGTTCTTC. It encodes CASSFHPPMGYNEQFF. The variable domain in full, completed from reference TRBV28 and TRBJ2-1, reads DVKVTQSSRYLVKRTGEKVFLECVQDMDHENMFWYRQDPGLGLRLIYFSYDVKMKEKGDIPEGYSVSREKKERFSLILESASTNQTSMYLCASSFHPPMGYNEQFFGPGTRLTVL.

This clone rates as large (0.1 to 1%). The chain couples TRBV30 to TRBJ1-1; TRBD1 agrees at 9 bases. This CDR3 spans 14 amino acids. With 5 bases clipped from V and 4 bases from J, the junction kept 8 bases outside the gene matches. Germline-derived CDR1 and CDR2 are GTSNPN and SVGIG (reference sequence). As DNA, the CDR3 is TGTGCCTGGGGTCGGGGACAGGGATTCACTGAAGCTTTCTTT. It specifies CAWGRGQGFTEAFF.

The chain uses TRBV11-3 and TRBJ2-1; 9 bases agree with TRBD2. CDR1 is SGHNT, CDR2 YENEEA, per germline. J gave up 6 bases and V 5 bases, and 8 bases lay outside the gene matches. The CDR3 contains 15 residues. CDR3 DNA: TGTGCCAGCAGCAGCGGGGGGCCTACGGGCAATGAGCAGTTCTTC. It translates to CASSSGGPTGNEQFF. The complete variable domain, with remaining parts taken from reference TRBV11-3 and TRBJ2-1, reads EAGVVQSPRYKIIEKKQPVAFWCNPISGHNTLYWYLQNLGQGPELLIRYENEEAVDDSQLPKDRFSAERLKGVDSTLKIQPAELGDSAVYLCASSSGGPTGNEQFFGPGTRLTVL.